The T cell receptor (beta chain) under discussion was sequenced for a study of cytomegalovirus exposure and HLA in healthy donors. The PCR employed 60 Vbeta primers together with 13 Jbeta primers. Profiled with immunoSEQ multiplex PCR; TCRdb holds only in-frame clones, not every one. The sample has about 140,000 clones, about four fifths seen once. V gave up 6 bases and J gave up 4 bases, with 4 bases separating them. Germline CDR1 MDHEN, CDR2 SYDVKM. This CDR3 has 11 residues. The chain couples TRBV28 to TRBJ2-1; D is unclear. Sequencing was performed on PBMCs. This clonotype originated in a male donor in good health and CMV-seronegative. CDR3 in DNA: TGTGCCAGCAGCCTATACAATGAGCAGTTCTTC. This gives the protein CASSLYNEQFF. The full variable domain, rest sourced from reference TRBV28 and TRBJ2-1, is DVKVTQSSRYLVKRTGEKVFLECVQDMDHENMFWYRQDPGLGLRLIYFSYDVKMKEKGDIPEGYSVSREKKERFSLILESASTNQTSMYLCASSLYNEQFFGPGTRLTVL.